This T cell receptor beta chain was captured by sequencing in a study of long-term antiretroviral therapy in people with HIV. Specimens held about 0.9-10 million cryopreserved PBMC prior to DNA extraction. The assay used was immunoSEQ (version v3.0), run at survey level. Produced via immunoSEQ multiplex PCR; TCRdb's table is partial and in-frame only. The sample has about 21,000 clones, around 90% seen once. This receptor was identified in a man in his sixties with HIV. This specimen was unsorted PBMCs, taken 2.3 years after starting antiretroviral therapy.

CDR3 sequence: CASSIAGGELFF. The CDR3 coding sequence is TGTGCCAGCAGCATCGCTGGCGGGGAGCTGTTTTTT. The gene calls are TRBV2 and TRBJ2-2, with no clear D. V was pared by 6 bases and J by 7 bases, with 9 bases between. Per germline, CDR1 SNHLY and CDR2 FYNNEI. The CDR3 totals 12 residues.